This TCR beta chain was identified in a study of cytomegalovirus exposure and HLA in healthy donors (dated by TCRdb to the late 2010s). Study-level background: An earlier analysis of approximately 550 of the donors reported approximately 270 Gb of sequence data and some 120 million unique TCR beta sequences from 150 million to 200 million T cells. An early release that covered several hundred HLA-typed donors contained approximately 300 gigabases of sequencing data and about 93 million unique TCR sequences. Of the 398 genotyped donors, over 65% fell in the genetic ancestry cluster associated with self-reported Caucasian donors. The study was designed to test whether signatures of past pathogen exposure could be identified by cataloging public T cell receptors. The T cell repertoires of around 670 subjects were profiled by immunosequencing and related to cytomegalovirus serostatus. Along with the approximately 670-subject first cohort, a separate validation cohort of around 110 different subjects was used. The study combined high-throughput TCR immunosequencing, statistical association of individual TCRs with disease status, and machine learning to predict cytomegalovirus infection status. A later analysis re-examined previously published TCR beta repertoires from several hundred donors and added high-resolution HLA genotyping to investigate patterns of TCR occurrence. Rather than drawing on any new phenotypic data, the later analysis identified candidate immune exposures from TCR beta sequences and the way those sequences occurred across donors. An earlier analysis of 587 of the donors used high-throughput TCR beta sequencing to judge whether each TCR beta V gene segment behaved as functional or pseudogenic. Donor age, sex, ethnicity and CMV serostatus were compiled together with the repertoire data. Genome-wide SNP genotypes for about 55% of the roughly 670 donors were used in a later genetic analysis, which treated that subset as a discovery cohort. Every repertoire in the discovery cohort had been generated on one and the same sequencing platform. HLA typing covered class I and class II loci at four-digit resolution. Typing coverage varied by locus: roughly 629-640 donors for A, B, C, DRB1 and DQB1; roughly 560 for DQA1; some 610 for DPA1; roughly 470 for DPB1. A handful of DR-DQ haplotypes were treated as single units for association and clustering because of strong linkage in the cohort. Among 398 genotyped donors of the cohort, an average of approximately 240,000 unique TCR beta nucleotide sequences were sequenced per donor, about a sixth of them non-productive. Overall results and qualifications from the work: A further reported finding was that TCR beta sequences accurately predicted the HLA-A and HLA-B alleles for most subjects in the first cohort. In a later analysis, the rate of TCR association differed among HLA loci, with DRB1 alleles having the most associated TCRs and HLA-C alleles having the fewest. According to a later analysis, most CMV-associated TCR beta chains appeared to be HLA-restricted, and the HLA associations seemed to be driven largely by CMV exposure. The earlier analysis of fewer than 750 of the donors excluded 15 to 20 rarely observed V segments, including chromosome 9 orphons, because counts were too low. Roughly uniform sequencing depth across donors was assumed in presence/absence analyses, although this assumption may not hold. In a later analysis, 16,951 TCR beta sequences were associated with specific HLA alleles at a false discovery rate of 0.05. Immune exposure information for the cohort was limited to CMV serostatus. Correlated functional status among segregating V segments might reflect linkage disequilibrium, but an unknown experimental factor could not be ruled out. Because HLA typing was missing for some donors at each locus, association tests included only the typed subset. When HLA alleles, especially DR and DQ, strongly co-occurred, attributing TCR associations to individual alleles was difficult. Some IMGT-functional V segments, including TRBV6-2 and TRBV6-3, could not be distinguished by the 87-base-pair reads and were therefore excluded. The classifier was reported to diagnose cytomegalovirus status with high specificity and sensitivity in both the original cohort and the validation cohort. A cluster of highly shared sequence variants was judged likely to represent a technical artifact of the sequencing pipeline. Three of the identified cytomegalovirus-associated TCR beta chains were confirmed in vitro to be specific for cytomegalovirus antigens. According to the authors, the approach could potentially be generalized to other disease states and immunological phenotypes. Most TCR sequences were seen in very few donors, while some public TCRs were found in many individuals. According to a later analysis, parvovirus B19, influenza, CMV and Epstein-Barr virus appeared linked to several top co-occurrence clusters. According to a later genetic analysis, donors in an Asian-associated ancestry cluster had fewer N-insertions in productive TCRs than the approximately 610-donor mean. Only TCR beta chains were sequenced in this cohort, and the absence of alpha or paired-chain data limited detectable features. A total of fewer than 200 TCR beta chains were listed by the study as associated with cytomegalovirus. Broadly in line with IMGT annotations, most TCR beta V segments showed up in productive rearrangements about 87% or about 30% of the time in an earlier analysis of several hundred of the donors. An association between a missense DCLRE1C variant and V-gene and J-gene trimming of TCR beta chains was found in a later genetic analysis and replicated in an independent cohort. In a later analysis, HLA-associated TCR beta chains showed more clonal expansion and lower generation probabilities than non-associated chains that were equally common.

This clone has more than one count but fewer than ten. Its recognized antigen is unknown. Per-base quality was not reported, and no clone a single base away is much larger than it. In total, more than 500 healthy bone marrow donors made up the cohort. All cohort members were sampled while nominally healthy, although unrecorded immune exposures were likely present. The donor was CMV seropositive and was included in the group of 300 or so seropositive cohort members. A peripheral blood sample was collected from each donor, and TCR beta sequencing was performed on peripheral blood mononuclear cells. The Qiagen DNeasy Blood Extraction Kit was used to extract genomic DNA from the blood cell samples. The library relied on the immunoSEQ multiplex PCR assay. For the multiplex PCR, a mixture combining 60 forward primers for TCR Vbeta segments and 13 reverse primers for TCR Jbeta segments was used. A multiplex PCR assay on genomic DNA amplified the CDR3 region of rearranged TCR beta genes. Amplified TCR beta libraries were sequenced as 87-base-pair reads on the Illumina HiSeq System. Per the source publication's procedure: Across the 666 repertoires, a later analysis counted roughly 77 million unique TCR beta chains, 9 million to 14 million of which were shared by at least two donors. A nearest-neighbor algorithm error-corrected the raw reads and collapsed the reads into unique sequences, merging closely related sequences to remove PCR and sequencing errors. Alignment of CDR3 sequences to IMGT reference sequences was used to assign V, D and J gene segments. For a sequence to be retained, a match of at least six nucleotides was required to both a V gene segment and a J gene segment. A rearrangement was called productive if the CDR3 had no stop codons and remained in frame with V and J, and every other rearrangement was called non-productive. Following IMGT convention, CDR3 was defined as the stretch from the second conserved V-encoded cysteine to the conserved J-encoded phenylalanine. Sequences without an unambiguous match to a single V gene segment were excluded from the earlier analysis of 450 to 750 of the donors. An earlier analysis of 587 of the donors called V segments functional above 56.7% productive rearrangements and segregating when the between-donor standard deviation exceeded 5%. A statistical classification framework was developed to diagnose cytomegalovirus status using the catalog of TCR beta chain sequences. A later analysis assigned V and J genes by comparing TCR nucleotide sequences with IMGT/GENE-DB human TR gene sequences. In a later analysis, CDR3 sequences and most-parsimonious VDJ recombination scenarios were assigned using the TCRdist pipeline. In a later analysis, each TCR beta chain was defined by its CDR3 amino acid sequence together with its V-gene family, and reads without a unique V-gene family were excluded. In a later analysis, 500 to 700 highly shared, low-generation-probability nucleotide sequences were removed to address suspected cross-contamination and a sequencing artifact. In a later analysis, a clonal expansion index was calculated for each public chain from normalized within-repertoire ranks of inferred template counts. In a later analysis, generation probabilities were computed with a VDJ recombination model fitted to out-of-frame rearrangements, and the resulting probabilities were checked against IGoR. Hypergeometric tests were used in a later analysis to score TCR-TCR, TCR-HLA and TCR-CMV co-occurrence, with a repertoire-size bias correction applied to the TCR pairs. A later analysis estimated false discovery rates by permuting HLA or CMV assignments 20 times. A later analysis grouped co-occurring TCRs with DBSCAN, adding TCRdist sequence similarity when clustering within HLA-allele-positive subsets. Repertoires with fewer than 30,000 or more than 120,000 public chains, plus five repertoires with anomalous nucleotide sharing, were excluded from co-occurrence clustering. In TCRdb, the immuneACCESS table is reduced to in-frame sequences with V and J assigned. These tables do not hold every clone; where another copy was compared, an unresolved V gene accounts for under half, and the others remain unexplained. The DNA gave D and trimming, while V, J and clone size come from that table. The sample data list over 150,000 clones, and roughly 65% of these were observed just once. The ten largest clones represent roughly 4.4% of the sample.

Measured from the cysteine to the phenylalanine, the CDR3 is 14 residues long. Only the CDR3 DNA is retained, 42 bases long and in frame from the first base. Cut back by 0 bases and 0 bases, the V and J ends lie 5 bases apart. Sequences LGHNA (CDR1) and YNFKEQ (CDR2) are obtained from the germline V gene. Sequencing was done on a sample of PBMCs. This TCR came from a woman between 18 and 29 years old in good health and CMV-seropositive. The chain employs TRBV4-2 and TRBJ1-1; the D gene is unclear. CDR3 region: CASSQEQLNTEAFF. Read as DNA, the sequence is TGTGCCAGCAGCCAAGAACAGCTGAACACTGAAGCTTTCTTT.